The sequence of this TCR beta chain was determined in a study of breast tumors, draining lymph nodes, adjacent tissues. General observations from the study: Compared with basal-like, luminal-like tumors shared significantly more repertoire with nontumor tissue. That most tumor T cells come from lymph nodes remained unproven. Tumor repertoires ranked between lymph nodes and nontumor tissue in diversity, with V and J gene preferences.

A word on this clonotype: The antigen remains undetermined. The conserved final phenylalanine or tryptophan is absent from the CDR3, which likely points to a read error. It is unclear where the CDR3 begins or ends on the DNA, so no DNA is shown, and the CDR3 is as TCRdb lists it.

TCRdb itself ran the multiplex PCR reads through MiXCR, one entry per CDR3 protein. The sample lists about 230,000 distinct CDR3 sequences, 32% seen once, with just over 1.4% in the top ten. The CDR3 adds up to 9 amino acids, both ends counted. Germline V lookup: CDR1 SGHTA, CDR2 FQGNSA. The lymph nodes were axillary draining lymph nodes from breast cancer patients. Sequencing used axillary lymph node tissue. J is TRBJ2-5 and V is TRBV7-2. This TCR was recovered from a female donor with breast cancer. Some clones in this sample may be carry-over from other donors' samples. CDR3 region: CASSPPRTS.